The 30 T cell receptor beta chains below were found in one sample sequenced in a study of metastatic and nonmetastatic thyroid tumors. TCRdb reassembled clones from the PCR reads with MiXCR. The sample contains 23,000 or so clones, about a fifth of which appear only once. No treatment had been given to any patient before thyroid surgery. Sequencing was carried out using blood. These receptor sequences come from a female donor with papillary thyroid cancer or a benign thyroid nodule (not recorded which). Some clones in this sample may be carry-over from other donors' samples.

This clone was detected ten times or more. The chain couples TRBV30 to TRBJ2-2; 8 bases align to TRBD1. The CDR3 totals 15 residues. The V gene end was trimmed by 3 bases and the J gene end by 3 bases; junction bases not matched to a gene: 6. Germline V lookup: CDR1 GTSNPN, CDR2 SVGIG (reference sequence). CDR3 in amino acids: CAWRTLQGDTGELFF. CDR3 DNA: TGTGCCTGGAGGACCTTACAGGGGGACACCGGGGAGCTGTTTTTT.

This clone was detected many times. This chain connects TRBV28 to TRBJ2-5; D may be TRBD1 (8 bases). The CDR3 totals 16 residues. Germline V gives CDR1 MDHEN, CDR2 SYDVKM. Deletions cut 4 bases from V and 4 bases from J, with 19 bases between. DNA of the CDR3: TGTGCCAGCAGTTCAACCCTCACAGGGGGGGGAGAGACCCAGTACTTC. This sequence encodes CASSSTLTGGGETQYF. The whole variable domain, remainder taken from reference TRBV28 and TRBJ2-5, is DVKVTQSSRYLVKRTGEKVFLECVQDMDHENMFWYRQDPGLGLRLIYFSYDVKMKEKGDIPEGYSVSREKKERFSLILESASTNQTSMYLCASSSTLTGGGETQYFGPGTRLLVL.

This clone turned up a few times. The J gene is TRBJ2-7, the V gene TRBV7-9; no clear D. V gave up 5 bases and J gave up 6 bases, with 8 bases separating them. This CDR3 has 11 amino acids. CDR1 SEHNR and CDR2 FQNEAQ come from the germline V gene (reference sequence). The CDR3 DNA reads TGTGCCAGCAGCCCGCTCGCCGAGCAGTACTTC. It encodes CASSPLAEQYF.

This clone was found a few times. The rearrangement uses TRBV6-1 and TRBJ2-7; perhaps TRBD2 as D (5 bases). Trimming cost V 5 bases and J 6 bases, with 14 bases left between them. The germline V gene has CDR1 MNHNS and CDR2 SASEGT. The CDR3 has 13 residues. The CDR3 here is CASSLSGRGEQYF. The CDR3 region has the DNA TGTGCCAGCAGTCTTTCGGGTCGGGGCGAGCAGTACTTC.

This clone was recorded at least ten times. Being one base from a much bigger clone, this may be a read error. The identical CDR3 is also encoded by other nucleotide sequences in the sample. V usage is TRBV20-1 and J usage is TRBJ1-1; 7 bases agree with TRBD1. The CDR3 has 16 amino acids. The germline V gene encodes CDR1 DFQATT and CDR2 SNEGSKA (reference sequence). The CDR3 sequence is CSARGQTGNFGTEAFF. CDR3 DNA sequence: TGCAGTGCCAGAGGGCAGACAGGGAACTTTGGCACTGAAGCTTTCTTT.

Here the CDR3 reads CASSSPVGSAIGNTIYF. CDR3 sequence (DNA): TGTGCCAGCAGTTCCCCGGTGGGCAGTGCGATTGGAAACACCATATATTTT. The genes are TRBV28 and TRBJ1-3; D is unclear. Trimming left V 4 bases short and J 3 bases short, with 19 bases between. This CDR3 has 17 amino acids. Germline CDR1 is MDHEN and CDR2 is SYDVKM.

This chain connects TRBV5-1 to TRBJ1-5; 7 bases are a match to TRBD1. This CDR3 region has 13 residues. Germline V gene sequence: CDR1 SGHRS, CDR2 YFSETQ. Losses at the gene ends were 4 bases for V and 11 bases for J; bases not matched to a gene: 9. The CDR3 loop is CASSPGQGETQHF. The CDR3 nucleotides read TGCGCCAGCAGCCCGGGGCAGGGGGAGACCCAGCATTTT.

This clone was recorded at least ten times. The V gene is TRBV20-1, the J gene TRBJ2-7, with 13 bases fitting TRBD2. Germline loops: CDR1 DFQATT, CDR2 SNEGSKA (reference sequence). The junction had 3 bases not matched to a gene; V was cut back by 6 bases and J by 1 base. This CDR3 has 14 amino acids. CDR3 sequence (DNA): TGCAGTGCCCAGACTAGCGGGAGGTCCTACGAGCAGTACTTC. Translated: CSAQTSGRSYEQYF.

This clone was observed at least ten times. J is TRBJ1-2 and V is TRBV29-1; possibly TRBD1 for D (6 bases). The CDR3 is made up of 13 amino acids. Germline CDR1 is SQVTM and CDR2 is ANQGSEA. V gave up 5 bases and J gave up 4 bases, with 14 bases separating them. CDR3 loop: CSVPETGSYGYTF. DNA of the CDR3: TGCAGCGTTCCCGAGACAGGCTCCTATGGCTACACCTTC.

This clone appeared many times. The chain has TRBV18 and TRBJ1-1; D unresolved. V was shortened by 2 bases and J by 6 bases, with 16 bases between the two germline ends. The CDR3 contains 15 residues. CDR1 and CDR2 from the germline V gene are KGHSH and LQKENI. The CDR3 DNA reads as TGTGCCAGCTCACCATCCGCCGGGCCGCCGGCTGAAGCTTTCTTT. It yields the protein CASSPSAGPPAEAFF.

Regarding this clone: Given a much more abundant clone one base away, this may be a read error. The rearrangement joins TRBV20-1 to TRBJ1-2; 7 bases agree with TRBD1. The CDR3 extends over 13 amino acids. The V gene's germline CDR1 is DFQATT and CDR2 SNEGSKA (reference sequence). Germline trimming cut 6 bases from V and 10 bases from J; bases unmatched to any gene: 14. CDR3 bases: TGCAGTGCAGATCCACAGGGGATTGATGTCTACACCTTC. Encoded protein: CSADPQGIDVYTF.

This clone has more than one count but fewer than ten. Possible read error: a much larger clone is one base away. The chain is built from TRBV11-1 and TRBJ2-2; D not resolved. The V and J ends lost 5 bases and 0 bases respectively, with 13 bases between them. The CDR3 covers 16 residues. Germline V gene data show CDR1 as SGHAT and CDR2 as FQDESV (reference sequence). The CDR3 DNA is TGTGCCAGCAGCCAAACTATATCCGCGAACACCGGGGAGCTGTTTTTT. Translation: CASSQTISANTGELFF.

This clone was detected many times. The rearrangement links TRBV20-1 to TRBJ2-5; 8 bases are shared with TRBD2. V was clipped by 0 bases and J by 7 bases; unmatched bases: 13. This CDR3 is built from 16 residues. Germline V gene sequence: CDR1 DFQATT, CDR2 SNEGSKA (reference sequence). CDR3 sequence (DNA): TGCAGTGCTAGAGATCGGGTAGCGGGATCTGTAGTGACCCAGTACTTC. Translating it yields CSARDRVAGSVVTQYF.

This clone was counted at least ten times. In DNA, the CDR3 is TGTGCCAGCAGCCGAGGGGGGGTGGATGAGCAGTACTTC. This translates into CASSRGGVDEQYF. The gene calls are TRBV5-4 and TRBJ2-7; a weak D match, TRBD2 (7 bases). Trimming stripped 4 bases from V and 7 bases from J, with 15 bases between. CDR1 is SGHNT, CDR2 YYREEE, per germline (reference sequence). There are 13 residues in the CDR3.

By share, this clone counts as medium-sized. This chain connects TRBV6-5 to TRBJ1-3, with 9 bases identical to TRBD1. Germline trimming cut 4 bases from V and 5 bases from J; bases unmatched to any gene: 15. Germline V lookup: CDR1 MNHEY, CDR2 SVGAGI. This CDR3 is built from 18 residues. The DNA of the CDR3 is TGTGCCAGCAGTTCGTTAACCGGGACAGGGAATCCTAGAAACACCATATATTTT. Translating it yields CASSSLTGTGNPRNTIYF.

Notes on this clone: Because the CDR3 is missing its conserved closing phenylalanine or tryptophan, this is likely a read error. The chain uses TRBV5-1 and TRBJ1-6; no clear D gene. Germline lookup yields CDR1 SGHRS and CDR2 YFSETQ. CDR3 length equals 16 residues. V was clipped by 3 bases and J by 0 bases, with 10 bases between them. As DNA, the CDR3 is TGCGCCAGCAGCTGGACGGGGATCTCCTATAATTCACCCCTCCACTCT. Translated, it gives CASSWTGISYNSPLHS.

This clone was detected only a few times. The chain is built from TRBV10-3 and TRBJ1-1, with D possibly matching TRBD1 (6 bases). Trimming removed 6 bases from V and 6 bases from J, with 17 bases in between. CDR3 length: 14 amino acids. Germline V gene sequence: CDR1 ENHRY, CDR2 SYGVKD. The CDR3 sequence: CAIRQQGIYAEAFF. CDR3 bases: TGTGCCATCAGACAACAGGGAATTTACGCTGAAGCTTTCTTT.

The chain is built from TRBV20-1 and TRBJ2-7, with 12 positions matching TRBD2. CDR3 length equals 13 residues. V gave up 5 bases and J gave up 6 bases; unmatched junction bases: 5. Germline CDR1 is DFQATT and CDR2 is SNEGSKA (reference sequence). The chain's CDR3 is CSADMTSGSEQYF. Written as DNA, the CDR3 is TGCAGTGCTGACATGACTAGCGGGAGCGAGCAGTACTTC.

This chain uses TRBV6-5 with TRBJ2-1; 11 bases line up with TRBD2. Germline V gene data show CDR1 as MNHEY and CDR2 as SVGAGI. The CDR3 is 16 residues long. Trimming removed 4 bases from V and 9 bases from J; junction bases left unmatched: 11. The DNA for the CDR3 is TGTGCCAGCAGTTTATATAGCGGGGGGGCTGAGAGTGAGCAGTTCTTC. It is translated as CASSLYSGGAESEQFF.

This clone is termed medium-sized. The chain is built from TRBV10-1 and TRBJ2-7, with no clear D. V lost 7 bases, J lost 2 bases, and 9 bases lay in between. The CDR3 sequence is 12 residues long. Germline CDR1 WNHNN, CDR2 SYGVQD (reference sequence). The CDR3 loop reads CASNNHPYEQYF. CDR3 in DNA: TGCGCCAGCAATAACCATCCCTACGAGCAGTACTTC.

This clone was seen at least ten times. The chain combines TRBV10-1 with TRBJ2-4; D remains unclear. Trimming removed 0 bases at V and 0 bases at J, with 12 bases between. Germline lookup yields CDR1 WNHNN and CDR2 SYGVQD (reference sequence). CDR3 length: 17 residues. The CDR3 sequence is CASSESSQPLAKNIQYF. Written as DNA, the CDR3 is TGCGCCAGCAGTGAGTCGAGTCAACCCTTAGCCAAAAACATTCAGTACTTC.

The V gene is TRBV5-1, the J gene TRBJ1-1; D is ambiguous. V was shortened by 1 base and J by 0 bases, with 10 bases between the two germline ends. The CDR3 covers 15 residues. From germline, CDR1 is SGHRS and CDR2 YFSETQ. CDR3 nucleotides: TGCGCCAGCAGCTTGACAGTAAATCTGAACACTGAAGCTTTCTTT. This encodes CASSLTVNLNTEAFF. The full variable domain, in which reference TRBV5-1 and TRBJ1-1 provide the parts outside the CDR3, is KAGVTQTPRYLIKTRGQQVTLSCSPISGHRSVSWYQQTPGQGLQFLFEYFSETQRNKGNFPGRFSGRQFSNSRSEMNVSTLELGDSALYLCASSLTVNLNTEAFFGQGTRLTVV.

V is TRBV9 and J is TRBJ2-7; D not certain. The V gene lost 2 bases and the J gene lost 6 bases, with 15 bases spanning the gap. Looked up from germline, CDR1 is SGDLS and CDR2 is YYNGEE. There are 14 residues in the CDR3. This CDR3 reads CASSVSATDGEQYF. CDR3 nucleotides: TGTGCCAGCAGCGTGTCAGCTACTGACGGCGAGCAGTACTTC.

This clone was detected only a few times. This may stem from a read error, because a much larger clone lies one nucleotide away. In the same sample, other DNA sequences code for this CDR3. The CDR3 here is CASRELAGVTQDTQYF. The CDR3 DNA reads as TGTGCCAGCAGGGAACTAGCGGGAGTTACACAGGATACGCAGTATTTT. The chain employs TRBV2 and TRBJ2-3; 11 nucleotides line up with TRBD2. The CDR3 runs 16 residues. V lost 6 bases to trimming and J lost 6 bases; unmatched junction nucleotides: 11. Germline lookup yields CDR1 SNHLY and CDR2 FYNNEI.

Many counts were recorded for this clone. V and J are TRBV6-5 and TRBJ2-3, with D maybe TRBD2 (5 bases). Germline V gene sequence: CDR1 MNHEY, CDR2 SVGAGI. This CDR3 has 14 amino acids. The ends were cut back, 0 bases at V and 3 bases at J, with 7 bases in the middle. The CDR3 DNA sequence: TGTGCCAGCAGTTACTCCAGAGGGACAGATACGCAGTATTTT. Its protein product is CASSYSRGTDTQYF.

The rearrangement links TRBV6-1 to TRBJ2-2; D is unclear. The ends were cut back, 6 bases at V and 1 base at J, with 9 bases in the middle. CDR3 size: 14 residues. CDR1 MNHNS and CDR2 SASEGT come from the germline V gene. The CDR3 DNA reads TGTGCCAGCAGCTTTACAGAGAACACCGGGGAGCTGTTTTTT. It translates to CASSFTENTGELFF.

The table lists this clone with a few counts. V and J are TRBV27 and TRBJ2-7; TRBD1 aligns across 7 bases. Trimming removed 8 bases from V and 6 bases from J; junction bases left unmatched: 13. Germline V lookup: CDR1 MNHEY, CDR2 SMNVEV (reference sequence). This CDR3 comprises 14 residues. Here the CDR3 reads CASSSRYRGSEQYF. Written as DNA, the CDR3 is TGTGCCAGCTCAAGTCGGTACAGGGGAAGCGAGCAGTACTTC.

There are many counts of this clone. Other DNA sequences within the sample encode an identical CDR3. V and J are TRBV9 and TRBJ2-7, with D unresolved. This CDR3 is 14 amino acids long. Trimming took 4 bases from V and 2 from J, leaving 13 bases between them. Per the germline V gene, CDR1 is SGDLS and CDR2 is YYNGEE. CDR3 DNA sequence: TGTGCCAGCAGCTCACGGACGGCGCCCTACGAGCAGTACTTC. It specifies CASSSRTAPYEQYF.

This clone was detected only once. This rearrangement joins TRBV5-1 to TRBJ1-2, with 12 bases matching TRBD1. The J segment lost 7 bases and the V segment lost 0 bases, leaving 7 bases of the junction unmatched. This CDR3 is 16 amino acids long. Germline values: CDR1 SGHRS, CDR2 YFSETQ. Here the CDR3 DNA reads TGCGCCAGCAGCTTGGTACCAGGGACAGGGGGCGGTGGCTACACCTTC. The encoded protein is CASSLVPGTGGGGYTF.

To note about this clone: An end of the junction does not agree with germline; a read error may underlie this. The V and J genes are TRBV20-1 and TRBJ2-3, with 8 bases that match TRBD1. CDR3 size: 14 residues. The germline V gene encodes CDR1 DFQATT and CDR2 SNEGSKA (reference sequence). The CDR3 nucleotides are TGCAGTGCGTTAGTGGCAGGGGGCACAGATACACAGTATTTT. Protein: CSALVAGGTDTQYF.